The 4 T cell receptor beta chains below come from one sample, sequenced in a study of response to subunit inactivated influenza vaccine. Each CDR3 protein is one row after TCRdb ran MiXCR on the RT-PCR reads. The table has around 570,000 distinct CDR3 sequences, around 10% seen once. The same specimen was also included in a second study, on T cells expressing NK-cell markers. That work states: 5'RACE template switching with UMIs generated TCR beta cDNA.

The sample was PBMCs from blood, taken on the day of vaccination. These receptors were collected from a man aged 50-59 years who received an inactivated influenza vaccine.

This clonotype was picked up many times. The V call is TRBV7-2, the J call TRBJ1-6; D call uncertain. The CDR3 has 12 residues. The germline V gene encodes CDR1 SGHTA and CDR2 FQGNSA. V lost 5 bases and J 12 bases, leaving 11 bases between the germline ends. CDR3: CASSQKVGPLHF. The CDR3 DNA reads TGTGCCAGCAGCCAAAAAGTAGGACCCCTCCACTTT.

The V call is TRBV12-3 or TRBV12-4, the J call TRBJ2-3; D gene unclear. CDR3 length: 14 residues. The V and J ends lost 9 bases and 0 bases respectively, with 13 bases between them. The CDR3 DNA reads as TGTGCCAGAATCCAAAACAGCAGCACAGATACGCAGTATTTT. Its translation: CARIQNSSTDTQYF.

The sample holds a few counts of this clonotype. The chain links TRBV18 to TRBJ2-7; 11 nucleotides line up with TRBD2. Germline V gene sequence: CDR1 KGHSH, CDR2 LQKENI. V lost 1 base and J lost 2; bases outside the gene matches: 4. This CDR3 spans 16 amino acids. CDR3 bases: TGTGCCAGCTCACCACTAGCGGGGGGGCCGCCCTACGAGCAGTACTTC. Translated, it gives CASSPLAGGPPYEQYF.

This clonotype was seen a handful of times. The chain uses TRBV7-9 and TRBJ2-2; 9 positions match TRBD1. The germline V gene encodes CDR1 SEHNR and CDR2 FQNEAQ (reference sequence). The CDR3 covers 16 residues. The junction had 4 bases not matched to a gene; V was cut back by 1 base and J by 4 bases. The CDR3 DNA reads TGTGCCAGCAGCTTAGGGACAGGGGAGAGCACCGGGGAGCTGTTTTTT. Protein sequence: CASSLGTGESTGELFF.